Below, 20 T cell receptor beta chains from the same sample are listed, as sequenced in a study of cytomegalovirus exposure and HLA in healthy donors. Researchers ran the PCR with 60 Vbeta and 13 Jbeta primers. Measured with immunoSEQ multiplex PCR; TCRdb has only the in-frame clones, and not every one. The table has about 98,000 clones, roughly 76% seen once; the top ten hold roughly 7.7%. Input material: PBMCs. Every receptor here comes from a human donor in good health.

With respect to this clone: At one of its ends the junction is not consistent with the germline gene, which may arise from a read error. The CDR3 coding sequence is TGTTCCAGCAGCTTACCGGGGGTCTACGAGCAGTACTTC. Encoded protein: CSSSLPGVYEQYF. The chain couples TRBV7-9 to TRBJ2-7; weak D call: TRBD2 (6 bases). Germline CDR1 is SEHNR and CDR2 is FQNEAQ (reference sequence). The CDR3 runs 13 residues.

This clone was counted a few times. V and J are TRBV30 and TRBJ1-1, with a tentative D call TRBD1 (6 bases). Germline V gene sequence: CDR1 GTSNPN, CDR2 SVGIG (reference sequence). The CDR3 is 17 residues long. Trimming removed 7 bases from V and 0 bases from J, with 24 bases in between. CDR3 sequence reads: CASLGGPNRGMNTEAFF. CDR3 coding DNA: TGTGCCTCACTGGGGGGGCCAAACCGGGGAATGAACACTGAAGCTTTCTTT.

Of note for this clone: At one of its ends the junction is not consistent with the germline gene, which may arise from a read error. V gene TRBV7-9 combines with J gene TRBJ2-7; TRBD2 is a possible D gene (7 bases). The CDR3 contains 16 residues. Germline V gene data show CDR1 as SEHNR and CDR2 as FQNEAQ (reference sequence). This CDR3 is CSSSLPGGGGIDEQYF. CDR3 bases: TGTTCCAGCAGCTTACCGGGGGGTGGGGGCATCGACGAGCAGTACTTC.

The V gene is TRBV5-1, the J gene TRBJ2-7; 7 bases are shared with TRBD2. V was pared by 4 bases and J by 2 bases, with 9 bases of the junction left unmatched. Germline lookup yields CDR1 SGHRS and CDR2 YFSETQ. This CDR3 region has 15 residues. The CDR3 here is CASSSGLDTTYEQYF. The CDR3 coding sequence is TGCGCCAGCAGCAGCGGACTAGATACAACCTACGAGCAGTACTTC.

V and J are TRBV19 and TRBJ2-1; D not resolved. Germline CDR1 reads LNHDA; CDR2 reads SQIVND (reference sequence). The CDR3 spans 17 residues. Between the trimmed V and J ends, which lost 5 bases and 5 bases, there was a span of 22 bases. CDR3 protein: CASSSLVSSSVHNEQFF. CDR3 DNA: TGTGCCAGTAGTTCATTGGTTAGTAGCTCGGTCCACAATGAGCAGTTCTTC.

The chain carries TRBV19 and TRBJ2-2; no reliable D call. CDR3 length: 11 amino acids. The germline V and J ends were trimmed by 3 bases and 6 bases, with 2 bases remaining between them. In germline, CDR1 is LNHDA, CDR2 SQIVND (reference sequence). CDR3 in amino acids: CASSISGELFF. In nucleotides, the CDR3 is TGTGCCAGTAGTATCTCCGGGGAGCTGTTTTTT.

The V and J genes are TRBV30 and TRBJ2-2; 8 nucleotides match TRBD2. Unmatched junction bases numbered 9, after V lost 2 bases and J lost 4 bases. Per the germline V gene, CDR1 is GTSNPN and CDR2 is SVGIG (reference sequence). This CDR3 has 16 residues. The CDR3 is CAWSPGTSLGTGELFF. In DNA form, the CDR3 reads TGTGCCTGGAGTCCTGGGACTAGTTTGGGCACCGGGGAGCTGTTTTTT.

This rearrangement joins TRBV6-1 to TRBJ2-5; D is perhaps TRBD2 (5 bases). Germline CDR1 MNHNS, CDR2 SASEGT. Trimming pared 1 base from V and 4 bases from J, leaving 13 bases between. There are 15 residues in the CDR3. The CDR3 DNA is TGTGCCAGCAGTGAAGGGGGAGCGGAGGCAGAGACCCAGTACTTC. Protein: CASSEGGAEAETQYF.

This chain uses TRBV29-1 with TRBJ2-5; D is possibly TRBD2 (6 bases). Germline CDR1 and CDR2: SQVTM and ANQGSEA. With 2 bases removed from V and 11 bases from J, the gap between germline ends came to 24 bases. This CDR3 has 15 amino acids. CDR3 nucleotide sequence: TGCAGCGTTGAAACTATCAGTGGCGGGGCTTCTGAGCAGTACTTC. Residues: CSVETISGGASEQYF.

V and J are TRBV6-1 and TRBJ1-2; a weak D match, TRBD1 (5 bases). V dropped 4 bases and J dropped 0 bases, with 9 bases sitting between them. Looked up from germline, CDR1 is MNHNS and CDR2 is SASEGT. The CDR3 covers 14 residues. CDR3 amino acids: CASSGQIANYGYTF. The CDR3 coding sequence is TGTGCCAGCAGTGGACAGATAGCTAACTATGGCTACACCTTC.

This clone was counted a few times. The genes are TRBV29-1 and TRBJ2-7; 8 bases map to TRBD2. The CDR3 is 14 residues long. Germline CDR1 SQVTM, CDR2 ANQGSEA. The V segment lost 7 bases and the J segment 2 bases; nucleotides outside the gene matches: 10. This CDR3 reads CSARRGGQPYEQYF. The DNA of the CDR3 is TGCAGCGCCCGCCGGGGGGGCCAACCCTACGAGCAGTACTTC.

The rearrangement joins TRBV5-6 to TRBJ1-3; the match to TRBD1 covers 7 bases. The CDR3 runs 16 residues. Germline V lookup: CDR1 SGHDT, CDR2 YYEEEE. V shed 0 bases and J 2 bases; nucleotides not matched to a gene: 5. This CDR3 reads CASSLDRGLPGNTIYF. The CDR3 DNA sequence: TGTGCCAGCAGCTTGGACAGGGGTTTACCTGGAAACACCATATATTTT.

The chain carries TRBV18 and TRBJ1-1, with D tentatively TRBD1 (5 bases). V dropped 0 bases and J dropped 4 bases, with 12 bases sitting between them. Germline lookup yields CDR1 KGHSH and CDR2 LQKENI. The CDR3 runs to 15 residues. CDR3 in DNA: TGTGCCAGCTCACCACCTTCCAGGCAGGGCACTGAAGCTTTCTTT. Translating it yields CASSPPSRQGTEAFF.

The rearrangement joins TRBV5-6 to TRBJ1-1, with D possibly matching TRBD1 (5 bases). V was clipped by 4 bases and J by 6 bases, with 25 bases between them. This CDR3 region has 17 residues. Germline-derived CDR1 and CDR2 are SGHDT and YYEEEE. The CDR3, as DNA: TGTGCCAGCAGCCTTCCGACAGTATCATCCCCAAAAGCTGAAGCTTTCTTT. Translating gives CASSLPTVSSPKAEAFF.

The J gene is TRBJ2-1, the V gene TRBV5-1; 7 positions agree with TRBD2. V lost 3 bases and J lost 0; bases outside the gene matches: 3. CDR1 SGHRS and CDR2 YFSETQ come from the germline V gene. This CDR3 is 15 amino acids long. Here the CDR3 reads CASSSKRDSYNEQFF. The CDR3 DNA reads TGCGCCAGCAGCTCAAAGCGGGACTCCTACAATGAGCAGTTCTTC.

The chain recombines TRBV9 with TRBJ2-1; 13 bases align to TRBD2. V gave up 4 bases and J gave up 7 bases; unmatched junction bases: 11. This CDR3 has 17 residues. The V gene's germline CDR1 is SGDLS and CDR2 YYNGEE. CDR3 sequence reads: CASSNGLAGEKGNEQFF. CDR3 bases: TGTGCCAGCAGCAATGGACTAGCGGGAGAAAAGGGGAATGAGCAGTTCTTC. Using reference TRBV9 and TRBJ2-1 for the parts outside the CDR3, the full variable domain is DSGVTQTPKHLITATGQRVTLRCSPRSGDLSVYWYQQSLDQGLQFLIQYYNGEERAKGNILERFSAQQFPDLHSELNLSSLELGDSALYFCASSNGLAGEKGNEQFFGPGTRLTVL.

CDR3 amino acids: CASSIPPAQKLFF. CDR3 DNA: TGTGCCAGTAGTATTCCCCCAGCGCAAAAACTGTTTTTT. V gene TRBV19 combines with J gene TRBJ1-4; D gene unclear. CDR3 length: 13 residues. CDR1 LNHDA and CDR2 SQIVND come from the germline V gene (reference sequence). Trimming removed 3 bases at V and 9 bases at J, with 11 bases between.

The chain employs TRBV7-9 and TRBJ1-6; TRBD1 matches 10 bases. The CDR3 is made up of 15 amino acids. The germline gives CDR1 SEHNR, CDR2 FQNEAQ (reference sequence). The V gene end was trimmed by 5 bases and the J gene end by 9 bases; junction bases not matched to a gene: 7. The CDR3 sequence is CASSTETGGTSPLHF. The CDR3 DNA reads TGTGCCAGCAGCACAGAGACAGGGGGCACTTCACCCCTCCACTTT. The full variable domain, rest sourced from reference TRBV7-9 and TRBJ1-6, is DTGVSQNPRHKITKRGQNVTFRCDPISEHNRLYWYRQTLGQGPEFLTYFQNEAQLEKSRLLSDRFSAERPKGSFSTLEIQRTEQGDSAMYLCASSTETGGTSPLHFGNGTRLTVT.

This clone was seen a few times. This chain links TRBV7-2 with TRBJ1-2; 8 bases match TRBD1. Losses at the gene ends were 5 bases for V and 8 bases for J; bases not matched to a gene: 4. Germline lookup yields CDR1 SGHTA and CDR2 FQGNSA. The CDR3 is made up of 12 amino acids. Here the CDR3 reads CASSPGTGGYTF. Written as DNA, the CDR3 is TGTGCCAGCAGCCCTGGGACAGGAGGCTACACCTTC.

This clone was found a few times. The chain is built from TRBV4-3 and TRBJ2-7, with 8 bases aligning to TRBD1. CDR3 size: 16 residues. Germline loops: CDR1 LGHNA, CDR2 YSLEER. The trim removed 1 base at V and 2 bases at J, leaving 7 bases unmatched. The CDR3, as DNA: TGCGCCAGCAGCCAAGGAGTTAGACAGGGGACCTACGAGCAGTACTTC. Protein sequence: CASSQGVRQGTYEQYF.